This T cell receptor (beta chain) is drawn from a study of human T cells and chemical hapten exposure listed by TCRdb under 2021. Describing the broader study: For sensitization, 2% DPC in acetone was applied to a 2 cm by 2 cm area of upper inner arm skin. Patch tests used Finn chambers with 0.01% DPC on the upper back, scored after 6 days by International Contact Dermatitis Research Group standards. Blood samples were taken from patients before sensitization (week 0) and at 2, 6 and about 24 weeks after DPC sensitization. Roughly 30 alopecia patients provided blood for TCR sequencing at one to four time points (pre-sensitization, 2, 6 and 24 weeks). The patient cohort, mostly female, included alopecia areata with under or over 50% scalp involvement, alopecia totalis and alopecia universalis. Libraries were pooled for sequencing, and variation in per-sample TCR yields was attributed mainly to small differences in library volumes within the pool. Throughout the study period of about 23 weeks, patients also received therapeutic DPC doses to the scalp every week. In alopecia patients, the study followed how the peripheral blood TCR repertoire changed in vivo over primary and secondary sensitization to diphenylcyclopropenone (DPC), a hapten. The full study reports these points: No change with DPC sensitization was found in the number of TCRs above 1 in 1000 frequency, and no evidence of global repertoire structure alterations was found. Compared with pre-sensitization or healthy control sets, expanded TCRs formed significantly more large CDR3 similarity clusters, which is consistent with antigen-driven responses. All patients had alopecia, a presumed autoimmune disease, so their immune response might differ from that of healthy individuals. Patch test score was positively correlated with the number of PT1 expanded TCRs, with significance at thresholds 8, 16 and 32 but not at 4. Repeated subsampling changed both the strength of the expansion versus patch-test correlation and the threshold at which that correlation became significant.

The intended sense of this specimen's time point label: patch test 1, 2 weeks after DPC sensitization. The treatment or condition tag for this specimen amounts to: therapeutic diphenylcyclopropenone sensitization with weekly scalp DPC. At every patch-test visit, the blood draw took place before the patch test was put on. Eligible patients were aged 18 to 70, diagnosed with alopecia, deemed suitable for DPC therapy, and excluded if pregnant. Total RNA was extracted from unfractionated whole blood that had been collected in Tempus Blood RNA tubes. Including the terminal cysteine and phenylalanine, the CDR3 comprises 14 residues. Just the 42-base CDR3 DNA is kept, in frame starting at base 1. The trim is 5 bases for V and 7 bases for J, with a gap of 15 bases between the germline ends. This clonotype was picked up many times. Its binding antigen is unknown. Base qualities are not at hand, and no much larger clone is one base apart.

Libraries were prepared through RACE. Sequencing instrument: NextSeq 500. During library preparation, unique molecular identifiers were attached to individual cDNA molecules so that TCRs could be counted quantitatively and reproducibly. Each blood RNA sample was used to sequence both TCR alpha and TCR beta chains. The authors' pipeline ran thus. The median number of TCRs per sample was 95,638, ranging from roughly 23,224 to 690,600. V, J and CDR3 annotation of the TCR reads was performed with the Decombinator software suite. To make PS versus PT1 abundance plots, every sample was subsampled to the same number of TCRs (28,000). TCRs were defined as expanded if absent before sensitization and observed at least eight times at the 2-week time point. TCRdb redid the processing of the public reads, applying fastp at Q25 and MiXCR, and retained in-frame beta chains. Entries are consolidated by CDR3 protein sequence, retaining the most common genes and DNA. The V and J calls come from TCRdb's annotation, not from the publication. The sample table records roughly 380,000 distinct CDR3 sequences; more than 4.5% of these occur just once. The top ten clones comprise approximately 2.3% of the sample.

This specimen was whole blood, taken in connection with sensitization to the hapten diphenylcyclopropenone (DPC). The rearranged segments are TRBV12-3 or TRBV12-4 and TRBJ1-5; a weak D assignment points to TRBD1 (5 bases agree). The receptor's source is a woman aged 50 to 60 with alopecia areata. Some clones in this sample may be carry-over from other donors' samples. The encoded CDR3 is CASSDTGSRQPQHF. The DNA sequence reads TGTGCCAGCAGTGATACAGGTTCGCGACAGCCCCAGCATTTT.